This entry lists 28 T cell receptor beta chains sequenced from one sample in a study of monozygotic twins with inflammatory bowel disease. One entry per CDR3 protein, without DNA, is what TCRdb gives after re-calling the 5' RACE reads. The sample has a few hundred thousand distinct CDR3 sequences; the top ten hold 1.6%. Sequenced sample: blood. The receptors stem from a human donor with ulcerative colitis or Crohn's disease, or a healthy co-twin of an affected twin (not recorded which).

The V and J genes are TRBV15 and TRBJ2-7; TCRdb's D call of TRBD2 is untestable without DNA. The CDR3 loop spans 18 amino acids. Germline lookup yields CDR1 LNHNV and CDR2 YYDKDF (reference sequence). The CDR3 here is CATSRDWGFSGGVHEQYF.

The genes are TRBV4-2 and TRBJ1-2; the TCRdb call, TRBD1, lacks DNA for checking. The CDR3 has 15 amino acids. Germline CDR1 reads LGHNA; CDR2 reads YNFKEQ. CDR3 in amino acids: CASSQDDGDRDGYTF.

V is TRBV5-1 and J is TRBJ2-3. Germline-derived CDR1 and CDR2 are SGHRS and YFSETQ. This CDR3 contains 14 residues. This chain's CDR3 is CASSLRMSTDTQYF.

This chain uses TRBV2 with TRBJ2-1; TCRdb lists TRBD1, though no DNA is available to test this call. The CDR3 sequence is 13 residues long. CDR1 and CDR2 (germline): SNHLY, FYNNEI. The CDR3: CASTSKPQGEQFF. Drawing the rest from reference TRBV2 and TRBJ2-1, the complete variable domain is EPEVTQTPSHQVTQMGQEVILRCVPISNHLYFYWYRQILGQKVEFLVSFYNNEISEKSEIFDDQFSVERPDGSNFTLKIRSTKLEDSAMYFCASTSKPQGEQFFGPGTRLTVL.

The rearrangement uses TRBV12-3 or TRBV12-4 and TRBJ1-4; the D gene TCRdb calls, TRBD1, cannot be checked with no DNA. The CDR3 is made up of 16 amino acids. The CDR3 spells CASSLRGGGTNEKLFF.

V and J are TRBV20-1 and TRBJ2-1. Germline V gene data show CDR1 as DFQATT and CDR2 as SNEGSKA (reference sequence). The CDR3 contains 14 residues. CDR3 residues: CSASEAGSYNEQFF.

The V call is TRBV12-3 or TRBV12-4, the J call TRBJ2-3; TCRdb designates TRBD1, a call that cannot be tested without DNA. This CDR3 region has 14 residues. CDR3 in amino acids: CASSFSGNTDTQYF.

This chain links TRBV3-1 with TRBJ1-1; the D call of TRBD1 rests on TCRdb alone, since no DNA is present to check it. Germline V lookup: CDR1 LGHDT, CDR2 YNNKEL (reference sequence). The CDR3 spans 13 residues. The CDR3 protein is CASSPGQGRGAFF.

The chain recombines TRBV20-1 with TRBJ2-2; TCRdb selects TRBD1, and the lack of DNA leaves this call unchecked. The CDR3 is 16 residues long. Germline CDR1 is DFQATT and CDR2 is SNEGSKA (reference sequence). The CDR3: CSARAPGALINGELFF.

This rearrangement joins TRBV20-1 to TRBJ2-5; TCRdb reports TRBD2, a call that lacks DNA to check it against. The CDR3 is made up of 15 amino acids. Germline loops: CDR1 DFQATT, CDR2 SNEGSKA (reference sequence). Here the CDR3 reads CSAPRGGGMAETQYF.

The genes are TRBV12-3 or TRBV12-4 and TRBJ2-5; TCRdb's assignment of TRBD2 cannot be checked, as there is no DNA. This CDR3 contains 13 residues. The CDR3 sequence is CASSFSSIQTQYF.

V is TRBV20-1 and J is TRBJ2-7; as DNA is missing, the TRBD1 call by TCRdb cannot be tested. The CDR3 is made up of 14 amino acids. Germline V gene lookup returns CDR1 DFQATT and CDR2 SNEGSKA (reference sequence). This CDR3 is CSVPEYGYSYEQYF.

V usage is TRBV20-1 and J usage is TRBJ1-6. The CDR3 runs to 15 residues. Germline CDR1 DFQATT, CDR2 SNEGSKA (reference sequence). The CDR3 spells CSAKGTSGRISPLHF.

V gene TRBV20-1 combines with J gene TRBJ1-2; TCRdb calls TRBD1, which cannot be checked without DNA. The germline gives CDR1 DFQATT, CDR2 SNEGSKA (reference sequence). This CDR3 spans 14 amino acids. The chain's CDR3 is CSARRDLGNYGYTF.

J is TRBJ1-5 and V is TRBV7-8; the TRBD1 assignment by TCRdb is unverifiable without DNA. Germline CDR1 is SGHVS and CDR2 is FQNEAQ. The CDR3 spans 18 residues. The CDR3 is CASSDHRGNFYSNQPQHF.

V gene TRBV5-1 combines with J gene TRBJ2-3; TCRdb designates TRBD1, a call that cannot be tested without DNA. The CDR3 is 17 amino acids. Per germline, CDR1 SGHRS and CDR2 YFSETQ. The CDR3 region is CASSASKQGAMTDTQYF.

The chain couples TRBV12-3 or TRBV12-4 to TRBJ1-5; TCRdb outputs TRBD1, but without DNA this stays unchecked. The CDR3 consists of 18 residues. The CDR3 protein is CASSLDPRGAGGNQPQHF.

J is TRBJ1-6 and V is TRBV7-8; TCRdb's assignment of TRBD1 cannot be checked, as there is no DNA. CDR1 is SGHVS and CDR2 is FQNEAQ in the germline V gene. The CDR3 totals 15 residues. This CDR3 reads CASSFGQGTNSPLHF.

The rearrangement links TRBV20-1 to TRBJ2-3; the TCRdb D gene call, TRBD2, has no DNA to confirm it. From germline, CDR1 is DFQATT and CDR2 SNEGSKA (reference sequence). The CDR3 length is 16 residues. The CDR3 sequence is CSAIHLAGRGTDTQYF.

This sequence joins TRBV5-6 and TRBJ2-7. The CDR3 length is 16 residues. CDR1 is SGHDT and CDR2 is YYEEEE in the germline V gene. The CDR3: CASSLAKGQGLYEQYF.

The CDR3 sequence is CATSDFPTGTGSYNEQFF. The rearrangement links TRBV24-1 to TRBJ2-1; TCRdb proposes TRBD1, but this gene call is untestable without DNA. This CDR3 is built from 18 residues. Germline CDR1 KGHDR, CDR2 SFDVKD.

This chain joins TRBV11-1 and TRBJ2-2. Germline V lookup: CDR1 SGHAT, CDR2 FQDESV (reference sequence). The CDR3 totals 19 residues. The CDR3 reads CASSLSIFRTTANTGELFF.

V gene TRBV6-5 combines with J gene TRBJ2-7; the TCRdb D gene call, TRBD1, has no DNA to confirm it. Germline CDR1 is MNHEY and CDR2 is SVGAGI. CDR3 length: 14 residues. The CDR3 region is CASSYGRGTYEQYF.

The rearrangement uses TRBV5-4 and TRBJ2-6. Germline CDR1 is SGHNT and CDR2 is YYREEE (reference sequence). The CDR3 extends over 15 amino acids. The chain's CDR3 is CASSLELSGANVLTF.

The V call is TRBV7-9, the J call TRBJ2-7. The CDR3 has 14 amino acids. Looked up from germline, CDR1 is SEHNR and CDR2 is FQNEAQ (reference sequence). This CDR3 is CASSFGESSYEQYF.

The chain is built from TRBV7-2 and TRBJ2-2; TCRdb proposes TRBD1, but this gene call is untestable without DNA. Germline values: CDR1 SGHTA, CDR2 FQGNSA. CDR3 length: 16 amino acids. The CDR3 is CASSLIGQAITGELFF.

CDR3 in amino acids: CASSQGQILNTEAFF. V is TRBV12-3 or TRBV12-4 and J is TRBJ1-1; TCRdb lists TRBD1, though no DNA is available to test this call. This CDR3 has 15 amino acids.

The CDR3 sequence is CASSRGKANYGYTF. V gene TRBV7-2 combines with J gene TRBJ1-2. The germline CDR1 and CDR2 sequences are SGHTA and FQGNSA. The CDR3 length is 14 residues.